The TCR beta chain under discussion was sequenced for a study of shared clonotypes between healthy human individuals. For the study at large: Three CD4 naive, three CD4 memory, two CD8 naive and one CD8 memory plate were used per donor.

V was shortened by 0 bases and J by 0 bases, with 16 bases between the two germline ends. Germline-derived CDR1 and CDR2 are SGHDT and YYEEEE. The CDR3 totals 18 residues. This clone was observed once. A deep-level run was used for the assay. Using immunoSEQ multiplex PCR, the repertoire was profiled, and TCRdb retains in-frame clones only, with some absent. The sample yields around 2.5 million clones, 93% seen once. The sequencing input was naive CD4+ T cells from PBMCs. Subset indicated: CD45RA+ positively selected. The rearrangement links TRBV5-6 to TRBJ2-1, with D hard to call. The sequence came from a man between 18 and 35 years old in good health. Some clones in this sample may be carry-over from other donors' samples. CDR3 in DNA: TGTGCCAGCAGCTTGGAAGAAAACATTTGGAGCTCCTACAATGAGCAGTTCTTC. This codes for CASSLEENIWSSYNEQFF.